The 20 T cell receptor beta chains below all came from one sample that was sequenced in a study of blood T cell repertoires in COVID-19. Data came from immunoSEQ multiplex PCR; TCRdb stores just in-frame clones and leaves some out. The sample has approximately 120,000 clones; over 80% are singletons. The sample consisted of peripheral blood. These receptors were taken from a human donor in a cohort sampled during active COVID-19.

The count of this clone is one. The chain employs TRBV12-3 or TRBV12-4 and TRBJ1-6; unclear D gene. CDR3 length: 13 residues. The V end lost 2 bases, the J end lost 7 bases, and 6 bases lay between the germline ends. DNA of the CDR3: TGTGCCAGCAGTTTAAGCGCCAATTCACCCCTCCACTTT. Translated: CASSLSANSPLHF.

This clone was observed a single time. V is TRBV4-1 and J is TRBJ1-4; TRBD1 agrees at 10 bases. Germline-derived CDR1 and CDR2 are MGHRA and YSYEKL. V dropped 5 bases and J dropped 8; count of bases not matched to a gene: 5. The CDR3 is 14 amino acids. This CDR3 is CASSFRQGAEKLFF. CDR3 coding DNA: TGCGCCAGCAGCTTCCGACAGGGGGCGGAAAAACTGTTTTTT.

V gene TRBV5-1 combines with J gene TRBJ1-1, with D possibly TRBD1 on 5 matching bases. The CDR3 loop spans 15 amino acids. Germline V gene lookup returns CDR1 SGHRS and CDR2 YFSETQ. Deletions cut 4 bases from V and 1 base from J, with 14 bases between. CDR3 sequence (DNA): TGCGCCAGCAGCCCGGAGGGGTTTTCGAACACTGAAGCTTTCTTT. Translation: CASSPEGFSNTEAFF.

The chain joins TRBV27 to TRBJ1-2; D might be TRBD1 (6 bases). Germline assignment: CDR1 MNHEY and CDR2 SMNVEV (reference sequence). The germline V and J ends were trimmed by 3 bases and 10 bases, with 15 bases remaining between them. The CDR3 sequence is 13 residues long. The CDR3 loop reads CASSFGDTDSYTF. The CDR3 coding sequence is TGTGCCAGCAGTTTTGGGGACACCGATTCCTACACCTTC.

This clone was detected only a few times. The CDR3 spells CSASRQGVYSNQPQHF. In nucleotides, the CDR3 is TGCAGTGCTAGTCGACAGGGTGTCTATAGCAATCAGCCCCAGCATTTT. V and J are TRBV20-1 and TRBJ1-5; 7 bases are shared with TRBD1. The CDR3 totals 16 residues. Germline CDR1 and CDR2: DFQATT and SNEGSKA (reference sequence). The trim removed 3 bases at V and 0 bases at J, leaving 8 bases unmatched.

This clone was picked up one time. The chain recombines TRBV27 with TRBJ2-1; perhaps TRBD2 as D (5 bases). CDR3 length: 14 amino acids. With 6 bases removed from V and 4 bases from J, the gap between germline ends came to 13 bases. Germline loops: CDR1 MNHEY, CDR2 SMNVEV (reference sequence). The DNA for the CDR3 is TGTGCCAGCAGCAAAGACGAGCGGTACAATGAGCAGTTCTTC. Translating gives CASSKDERYNEQFF.

The chain links TRBV6-5 to TRBJ1-1; no clear D gene. Trimming took off 10 bases at V and 0 bases at J, with 12 bases between the two ends. The CDR3 is 13 residues long. CDR1 MNHEY and CDR2 SVGAGI come from the germline V gene. The CDR3 sequence: CAISRGMNTEAFF. Here the CDR3 DNA reads TGTGCCATCTCCCGGGGAATGAACACTGAAGCTTTCTTT.

The V gene is TRBV14, the J gene TRBJ1-5; D unclear. The germline gives CDR1 SGHDN, CDR2 FVKESK. The CDR3 has 13 amino acids. Trimming left V 3 bases short and J 2 bases short, with 5 bases between. Here the CDR3 DNA reads TGTGCCAGCAGCCAGTATGGCAATCAGCCCCAGCATTTT. Protein sequence: CASSQYGNQPQHF.

This clone came up once. J is TRBJ1-5 and V is TRBV28, with TRBD1 as a possible D gene (6 bases). Germline loops: CDR1 MDHEN, CDR2 SYDVKM. CDR3 size: 16 residues. Trimming removed 1 base from V and 1 base from J, with 11 bases in between. The CDR3 is CASSLSGTPSNQPQHF. The DNA of the CDR3 is TGTGCCAGCAGTTTATCCGGGACACCCAGCAATCAGCCCCAGCATTTT.

This chain joins TRBV19 and TRBJ2-1; D gene uncertain. There are 12 residues in the CDR3. The V end was cut by 2 bases, the J end by 13 bases, with 12 bases between. Germline CDR1 reads LNHDA; CDR2 reads SQIVND (reference sequence). In nucleotides, the CDR3 is TGTGCCAGTAGTATATCACCCGCTCTACAGTTCTTC. Its protein product is CASSISPALQFF.

V is TRBV5-1 and J is TRBJ2-4; TRBD1 matches 7 bases. Germline V gives CDR1 SGHRS, CDR2 YFSETQ. The CDR3 length is 14 residues. V lost 3 bases and J lost 5; bases outside the gene matches: 5. The CDR3 region is CASSWDSVQNIQYF. The CDR3 DNA is TGCGCCAGCAGCTGGGACAGCGTCCAAAACATTCAGTACTTC.

The CDR3, as DNA: TGTGCCAGCAGCCCATACAATGAGCAGTTCTTC. Its translation: CASSPYNEQFF. The gene calls are TRBV2 and TRBJ2-1; unclear D gene. Germline lookup yields CDR1 SNHLY and CDR2 FYNNEI. Trimming removed 6 bases from V and 4 bases from J, with 4 bases in between. The CDR3 consists of 11 residues.

This sequence joins TRBV6-5 and TRBJ2-1, with D possibly being TRBD2 (5 bases). Per the germline V gene, CDR1 is MNHEY and CDR2 is SVGAGI. The CDR3 spans 13 residues. V was cut by 10 bases and J by 5 bases, with 15 bases left in between. As DNA, the CDR3 is TGTGCCATTACTAGGTCGGGCGACAATGAGCAGTTCTTC. Encoded protein: CAITRSGDNEQFF.

The rearrangement uses TRBV9 and TRBJ1-1; 9 positions agree with TRBD1. V gave up 2 bases and J gave up 7 bases; unmatched junction bases: 3. CDR1 and CDR2 (germline): SGDLS, YYNGEE. This CDR3 has 13 residues. CDR3 coding DNA: TGTGCCAGCAGCGTTAGACAGGGGGATGAAGCTTTCTTT. Its protein product is CASSVRQGDEAFF.

A remark on this clone: Other DNA sequences from this sample encode an identical CDR3 as well. The chain links TRBV5-1 to TRBJ1-3; possibly TRBD1 for D (6 bases). CDR1 SGHRS and CDR2 YFSETQ come from the germline V gene. Trimming took 1 base from V and 1 from J, leaving 9 bases between them. CDR3 length: 15 residues. CDR3 sequence: CASSLQGISGNTIYF. CDR3 sequence (DNA): TGCGCCAGCAGCTTGCAGGGGATTTCTGGAAACACCATATATTTT.

This chain uses TRBV2 with TRBJ1-3; D gene uncertain. The germline gives CDR1 SNHLY, CDR2 FYNNEI. V was shortened by 5 bases and J by 4 bases, with 9 bases between the two germline ends. CDR3 length: 13 residues. CDR3 loop: CASSRTAGNTIYF. The CDR3 bases are TGTGCCAGCAGTCGCACAGCCGGAAACACCATATATTTT.

The genes are TRBV7-9 and TRBJ1-1, with 7 bases identical to TRBD1. This CDR3 is 13 amino acids long. V lost 1 base, J lost 5 bases, and 1 base stayed unmatched. Germline V gene lookup returns CDR1 SEHNR and CDR2 FQNEAQ (reference sequence). CDR3 amino acids: CASSLGQGTEAFF. For the CDR3, the DNA is TGTGCCAGCAGCTTAGGACAGGGAACTGAAGCTTTCTTT.

The rearrangement links TRBV7-2 to TRBJ1-5; 7 bases are shared with TRBD1. The CDR3 spans 18 residues. J was trimmed by 0 bases and V by 3 bases; bases with no gene match: 11. CDR1 is SGHTA and CDR2 is FQGNSA in the germline V gene. The CDR3, as DNA: TGTGCCAGCAGCTTGAGCCGGGACAGCTACATTAGCAATCAGCCCCAGCATTTT. This sequence encodes CASSLSRDSYISNQPQHF.

J is TRBJ2-5 and V is TRBV9; 9 bases fit TRBD2. Germline CDR1 SGDLS, CDR2 YYNGEE. The CDR3 extends over 14 amino acids. V trimming: 5 bases; J trimming: 5 bases; junction bases outside the gene matches: 7. CDR3 in DNA: TGTGCCAGCAGTGATAGCGGGAGTCGGGAGACCCAGTACTTC. Its translation: CASSDSGSRETQYF.

The chain links TRBV5-6 to TRBJ1-3, with no clear D. Germline CDR1 SGHDT, CDR2 YYEEEE. The length of the CDR3 is 16 residues. The germline V and J ends were trimmed by 4 bases and 1 base, with 15 bases remaining between them. The CDR3 nucleotides are TGTGCCAGCAGCCCCGAATCTCCGCGGTCTGGAAACACCATATATTTT. Encoded protein: CASSPESPRSGNTIYF.